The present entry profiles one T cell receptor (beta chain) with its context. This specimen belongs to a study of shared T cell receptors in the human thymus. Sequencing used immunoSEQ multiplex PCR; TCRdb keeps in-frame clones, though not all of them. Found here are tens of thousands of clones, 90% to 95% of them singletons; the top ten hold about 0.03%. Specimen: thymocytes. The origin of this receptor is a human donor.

The CDR3 loop is CASSSGLADTGELFF. For the CDR3, the DNA is TGTGCCAGCAGTTCGGGACTAGCGGACACCGGGGAGCTGTTTTTT. This chain links TRBV27 with TRBJ2-2, with TRBD2 identical over 11 bases. V gave up 4 bases and J gave up 3 bases; unmatched junction bases: 1. CDR1 and CDR2 from the germline V gene are MNHEY and SMNVEV (reference sequence). This CDR3 contains 15 residues.